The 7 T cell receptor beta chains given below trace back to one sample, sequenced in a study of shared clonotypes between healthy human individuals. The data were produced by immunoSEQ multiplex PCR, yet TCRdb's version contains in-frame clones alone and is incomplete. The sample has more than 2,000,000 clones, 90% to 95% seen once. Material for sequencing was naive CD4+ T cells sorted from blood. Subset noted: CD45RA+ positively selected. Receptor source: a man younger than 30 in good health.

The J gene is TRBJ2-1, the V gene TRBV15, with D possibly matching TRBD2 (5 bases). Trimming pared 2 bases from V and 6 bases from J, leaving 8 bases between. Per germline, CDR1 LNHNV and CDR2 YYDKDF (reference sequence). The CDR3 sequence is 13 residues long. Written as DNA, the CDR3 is TGTGCCACCAGCAGACCGACTACCAATGAGCAGTTCTTC. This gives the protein CATSRPTTNEQFF.

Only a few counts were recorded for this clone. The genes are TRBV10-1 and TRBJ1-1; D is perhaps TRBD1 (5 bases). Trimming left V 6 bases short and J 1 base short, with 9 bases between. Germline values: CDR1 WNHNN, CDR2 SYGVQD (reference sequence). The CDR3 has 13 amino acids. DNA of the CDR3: TGCGCCAGCAGCGATACAGGGAACACTGAAGCTTTCTTT. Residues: CASSDTGNTEAFF.

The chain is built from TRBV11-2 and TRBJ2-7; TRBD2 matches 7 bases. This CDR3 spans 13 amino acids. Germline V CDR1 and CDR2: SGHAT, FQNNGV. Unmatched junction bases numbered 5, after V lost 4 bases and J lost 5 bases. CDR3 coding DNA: TGTGCCAGCAGCTGGTCCGGGACTAACGAGCAGTACTTC. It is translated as CASSWSGTNEQYF.

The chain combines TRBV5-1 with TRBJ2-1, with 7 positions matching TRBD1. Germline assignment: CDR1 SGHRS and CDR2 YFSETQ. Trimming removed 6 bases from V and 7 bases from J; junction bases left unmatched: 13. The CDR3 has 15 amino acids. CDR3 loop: CASNEGGAGFNEQFF. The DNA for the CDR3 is TGCGCCAGCAATGAAGGGGGCGCTGGATTTAATGAGCAGTTCTTC. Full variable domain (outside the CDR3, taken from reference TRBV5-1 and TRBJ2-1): KAGVTQTPRYLIKTRGQQVTLSCSPISGHRSVSWYQQTPGQGLQFLFEYFSETQRNKGNFPGRFSGRQFSNSRSEMNVSTLELGDSALYLCASNEGGAGFNEQFFGPGTRLTVL.

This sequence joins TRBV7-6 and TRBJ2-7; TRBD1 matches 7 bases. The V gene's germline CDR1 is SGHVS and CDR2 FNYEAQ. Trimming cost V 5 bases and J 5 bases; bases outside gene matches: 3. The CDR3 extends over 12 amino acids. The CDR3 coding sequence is TGTGCCAGCAGCCTCGACAGGGACGAGCAGTACTTC. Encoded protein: CASSLDRDEQYF.

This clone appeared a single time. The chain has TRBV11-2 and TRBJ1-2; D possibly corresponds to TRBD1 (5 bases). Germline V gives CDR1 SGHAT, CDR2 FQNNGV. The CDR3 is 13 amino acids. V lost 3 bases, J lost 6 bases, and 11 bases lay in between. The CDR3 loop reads CASSFPGGDGYTF. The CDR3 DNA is TGTGCCAGCAGCTTCCCGGGGGGAGATGGCTACACCTTC.

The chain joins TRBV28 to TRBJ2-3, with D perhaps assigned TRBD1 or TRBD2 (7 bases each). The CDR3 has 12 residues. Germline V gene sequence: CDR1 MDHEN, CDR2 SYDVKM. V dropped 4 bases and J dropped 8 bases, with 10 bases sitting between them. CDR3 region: CASSSGGGTQYF. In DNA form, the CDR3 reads TGTGCCAGCAGTTCAGGGGGGGGTACGCAGTATTTT.